Listed below are T cell receptor beta chains from one sample, sequenced in a study of T cell responses to AZD1222 COVID-19 vaccine. Profiled with immunoSEQ multiplex PCR; TCRdb holds only in-frame clones, not every one. The sample holds about 48,000 clones; approximately 86% are singletons and the top ten take less than 7%. The material was peripheral blood, obtained 28 days after the second AZD1222 dose. These receptors were collected from an adult who received the AZD1222 COVID-19 vaccine. CDR3s include the opening cysteine and the closing phenylalanine or tryptophan. D genes are given only for firm matches. Not every row has a clone size; where given, it reads once, few, many or a size class.

NA	TRBV3-1/TRBV3-2	NA	TRBJ2-7	CASSQLAGDHEQYF	TGTGCCAGCAGCCAATTGGCAGGGGACCACGAGCAGTACTTC
TRBD1	TRBV18	NA	TRBJ1-2	CASSSRQGPWEGYTF	TGTGCCAGCTCATCCAGACAGGGGCCCTGGGAAGGCTACACCTTC
NA	TRBV30	NA	TRBJ1-4	CALTWGGINEKLFF	TGTGCTTTAACTTGGGGAGGAATTAATGAAAAACTGTTTTTT
TRBD2	TRBV24-1	NA	TRBJ2-1	CATSDAGLAGEDNEQFF	TGTGCCACCAGTGATGCGGGACTAGCGGGAGAAGACAATGAGCAGTTCTTC
NA	TRBV28	NA	TRBJ2-7	CATIGLAGEAEQYF	TGTGCCACCATAGGTCTAGCAGGGGAGGCCGAGCAGTACTTC
TRBD2	TRBV4-2	NA	TRBJ2-7	CASSPESPGGYEQYF	TGTGCCAGCAGCCCTGAGTCTCCGGGAGGGTACGAGCAGTACTTC
NA	TRBV30	NA	TRBJ1-6	CAWSVPGRSPLHF	TGTGCCTGGAGTGTACCCGGGCGTTCACCCCTCCACTTT
NA	TRBV28	once	TRBJ2-7	CASVLLGARNEQYF	TGTGCCAGCGTACTTTTAGGGGCTAGGAACGAGCAGTACTTC
TRBD1	TRBV6-5	NA	TRBJ2-5	CASSYSGGETQYF	TGTGCCAGCAGTTACTCAGGGGGCGAGACCCAGTACTTC
NA	TRBV6-6	NA	TRBJ2-6	CASRSSGANVLTF	TGTGCCAGCAGATCTTCTGGGGCCAACGTCCTGACTTTC
NA	TRBV10-3	NA	TRBJ2-1	CAIKERDTYNEQFF	TGTGCCATCAAGGAGCGGGACACCTACAATGAGCAGTTCTTC
NA	TRBV28	once	TRBJ2-7	CASRPSGFSYEQYF	TGTGCCAGCAGGCCTTCAGGGTTCTCCTACGAGCAGTACTTC
NA	TRBV2	once	TRBJ2-5	CASRTEQGQETQYF	TGTGCCAGCAGGACCGAACAGGGCCAAGAGACCCAGTACTTC
TRBD2	TRBV4-2	NA	TRBJ2-7	CASSQASGNSYEQYF	TGTGCCAGCAGCCAAGCTAGCGGGAACTCCTACGAGCAGTACTTC
NA	TRBV11-2	NA	TRBJ2-3	CASSRTGLDTQYF	TGTGCCAGCAGCCGCACGGGGCTAGATACGCAGTATTTT
TRBD2	TRBV7-8	NA	TRBJ2-3	CASSLYPGLAGGSTDTQYF	TGTGCCAGCAGCTTATACCCGGGACTAGCGGGAGGAAGCACAGATACGCAGTATTTT
NA	TRBV7-7	NA	TRBJ2-7	CASSLAEDRTYEQYF	TGTGCCAGCAGCTTAGCGGAGGACAGAACCTACGAGCAGTACTTC
TRBD1	TRBV13	NA	TRBJ2-7	CASSRKDRPDYEQYF	TGTGCCAGCAGCCGGAAGGACAGGCCAGACTACGAGCAGTACTTC
TRBD1	TRBV6-6	NA	TRBJ1-5	CASSYSPGQGEGPQHF	TGTGCCAGCAGTTACTCCCCGGGACAGGGCGAAGGGCCCCAGCATTTT
TRBD2	TRBV28	NA	TRBJ2-3	CASSVAGSTDTQYF	TGTGCCAGCAGTGTAGCGGGGAGCACAGATACGCAGTATTTT
NA	TRBV12-3/TRBV12-4	NA	TRBJ2-2	CASSLLSTGELFF	TGTGCCAGCAGTTTGCTGTCCACCGGGGAGCTGTTTTTT